What follows describes a single TCR beta chain. Libraries were prepared by immunoSEQ multiplex PCR; TCRdb keeps only in-frame clonotypes and omits some of them. The profile shows fewer than 70,000 clones, roughly nine tenths of them singletons. The sample comes from a study of chemoradiotherapy in HPV16-positive cancers. With V trimmed by 0 bases and J by 3 bases, 11 bases remained unmatched. Germline V gives CDR1 SGDLS, CDR2 YYNGEE. The CDR3 is 18 residues long. This clonotype was obtained from a human donor with HPV-associated anogenital cancer. Sequencing used blood, obtained from a patient who underwent chemoradiotherapy. The chain has TRBV9 and TRBJ2-2; TRBD1 agrees at 7 bases. The CDR3 DNA follows: TGTGCCAGCAGCGTAGAGCCTCCGAGGGGGCAGGACACCGGGGAGCTGTTTTTT. This encodes CASSVEPPRGQDTGELFF.